This entry lists 10 T cell receptor beta chains sequenced from one sample in a study of regulatory T cells in long-lasting Graves disease. To make TCR beta libraries, researchers used iRepertoire HTBI primers and Arm-PCR of CDR3 regions. TCRdb independently ran MiXCR on the multiplex PCR reads; one entry per CDR3 protein. This sample has under 500,000 distinct CDR3 sequences, with about a fifth found just once. As to time point: persistent/refractory GD, antithyroid drugs over 5 years with positive TRAb. TCR sequences were obtained from RNA taken from PBMCs. The sequences come from peripheral blood mononuclear cells (PBMCs), collected when the disease was refractory, from a patient treated with antithyroid drugs. These receptors were obtained from a female donor with Graves disease.

This clonotype showed up many times. The genes are TRBV12-3 or TRBV12-4 and TRBJ1-1; D not certain. The V and J ends lost 4 bases and 7 bases respectively, with 10 bases between them. The CDR3 loop spans 12 amino acids. CDR3 region: CASSYWNGEAFF. The DNA of the CDR3 is TGTGCCAGCAGTTATTGGAACGGTGAAGCTTTCTTT.

This clonotype appeared many times. This chain joins TRBV11-2 and TRBJ2-7; TRBD2 matches at 11 bases. V lost 5 bases and J lost 3; bases outside the gene matches: 3. This CDR3 contains 14 residues. Germline loops: CDR1 SGHAT, CDR2 FQNNGV. The CDR3 nucleotides read TGTGCCAGCAGCACGACTAGCGGGAACTACGAGCAGTACTTC. It is translated as CASSTTSGNYEQYF.

The rearrangement joins TRBV28 to TRBJ1-3, with D hard to call. Germline V gives CDR1 MDHEN, CDR2 SYDVKM. V lost 2 bases, J lost 0 bases, and 11 bases lay in between. CDR3 length equals 16 residues. CDR3 in amino acids: CASSLNTFHSGNTIYF. The CDR3 coding sequence is TGTGCCAGCAGTTTAAACACTTTCCACTCTGGAAACACCATATATTTT.

This clonotype has only a few counts. The chain recombines TRBV28 with TRBJ2-4; D remains unclear. The germline V and J ends were trimmed by 6 bases and 8 bases, with 14 bases remaining between them. CDR1 is MDHEN, CDR2 SYDVKM, per germline. This CDR3 has 13 residues. CDR3 protein: CASSAFSRDIQYF. The CDR3 DNA reads TGTGCCAGCAGCGCCTTTAGTAGGGACATTCAGTACTTC.

This clonotype occurred many times. The gene calls are TRBV2 and TRBJ2-2; D remains unclear. Germline V gene data show CDR1 as SNHLY and CDR2 as FYNNEI. Trimming pared 1 base from V and 6 bases from J, leaving 6 bases between. The CDR3 is made up of 13 amino acids. CDR3 loop: CASSEGVPGELFF. The CDR3 DNA reads TGTGCCAGCAGTGAAGGGGTACCCGGGGAGCTGTTTTTT.

With respect to this clonotype: Because the CDR3's place on the DNA is in doubt, the DNA is left out and the CDR3 is given as listed by TCRdb. The chain combines TRBV7-9 with TRBJ2-5; the table's D gene call, TRBD2, was not cross checked with the DNA. The germline V gene has CDR1 SEHNR and CDR2 FQNEAQ (reference sequence). The CDR3 spans 14 residues, counting both ends. CDR3 region: CASSSSTPPSTQYF.

CDR3 residues: CSARDGKGLTDTQYF. The CDR3 nucleotides are TGCAGTGCTAGAGATGGGAAGGGCCTCACAGATACGCAGTATTTT. This sequence joins TRBV20-1 and TRBJ2-3, with no clear D. Germline CDR1 and CDR2: DFQATT and SNEGSKA (reference sequence). V gave up 0 bases and J gave up 2 bases, with 12 bases separating them. The CDR3 runs to 15 residues.

This chain uses TRBV28 with TRBJ2-2, with a weak D call TRBD1 (6 bases). CDR1 MDHEN and CDR2 SYDVKM come from the germline V gene. Trimming cost V 6 bases and J 5 bases, with 16 bases left between them. The CDR3 contains 15 residues. The CDR3 region is CASSRPGQITGELFF. CDR3 bases: TGTGCCAGCAGCAGACCGGGACAAATAACCGGGGAGCTGTTTTTT. Drawing the rest from reference TRBV28 and TRBJ2-2, the complete variable domain is DVKVTQSSRYLVKRTGEKVFLECVQDMDHENMFWYRQDPGLGLRLIYFSYDVKMKEKGDIPEGYSVSREKKERFSLILESASTNQTSMYLCASSRPGQITGELFFGEGSRLTVL.

This clonotype was found many times. V and J are TRBV6-1 and TRBJ2-5, with 10 positions matching TRBD2. Germline V gene data show CDR1 as MNHNS and CDR2 as SASEGT. The CDR3 covers 19 residues. Trimming cost V 1 base and J 2 bases; bases outside gene matches: 13. The CDR3, as DNA: TGTGCCAGCAGTGAAGTTATTCGGACTAGCGGAGCGATACAAGAGACCCAGTACTTC. Translated, it gives CASSEVIRTSGAIQETQYF.

This clonotype was observed at least ten times. The chain employs TRBV2 and TRBJ1-2; D remains ambiguous. Germline V gives CDR1 SNHLY, CDR2 FYNNEI. The CDR3 is 12 residues long. Trimming removed 10 bases from V and 1 base from J, with 10 bases in between. Here the CDR3 reads CATQALNYGYTF. Here the CDR3 DNA reads TGTGCCACCCAAGCGCTTAACTATGGCTACACCTTC.